This T cell receptor (beta chain) was retrieved from a study of regulatory T cells in long-lasting Graves disease. Whole-study findings and limits: What was studied was peripheral blood only, and not thyroid tissue.

Specified time point: newly diagnosed GD, antithyroid drugs for less than 3 months. Isolated PBMC RNA provided the starting material for the TCR library. Investigators report Graves' disease was diagnosed under American Thyroid Association guidelines. The sample holds one count of this clonotype. What it binds is not known. A much larger clone lies one base from this, so it may be a read error. Arm-PCR of CDR3 regions and iRepertoire HTBI primers were used to build TCR beta libraries. In TCRdb, the multiplex PCR reads were re-called with MiXCR into one record per CDR3 protein. The table includes about 540,000 distinct CDR3 sequences, about 14% detected once. Looked up from germline, CDR1 is MNHNS and CDR2 is SASEGT. CDR3 length: 14 amino acids. Trimming left V 1 base short and J 6 bases short, with 13 bases between. This same sample was also part of a study on T cells in Graves' hyperthyroidism and ophthalmopathy. That study reports: HTBI primers were the set used in a first-round RT-PCR of the TCR CDR3.

Material: peripheral blood mononuclear cells (PBMCs), obtained at new diagnosis, from a patient treated with antithyroid drugs. The source is a man aged 30-40 years with Graves disease. This rearrangement joins TRBV6-1 to TRBJ2-7; D might be TRBD1 (6 bases). CDR3 nucleotide sequence: TGTGCCAGCAGTGAAGTTAGGGCAGGGGCCGAGCAGTACTTC. Amino acids: CASSEVRAGAEQYF.